A selection of T cell receptor beta chains follows, all from one sample in a study of T cell responses to AZD1222 COVID-19 vaccine. This table comes from immunoSEQ multiplex PCR, and its TCRdb copy is limited to in-frame clones, with some not included. The sample has some 200,000 clones, approximately 90% seen once. This specimen was peripheral blood, taken on day 0 of AZD1222 vaccination. These receptors all stem from an adult in good health. CDR3s include the opening cysteine and the closing phenylalanine or tryptophan.

cdr3_aa v_call
CASSQGGNIQYF TRBV3-1/TRBV3-2
CASSYSGPTDTQYF TRBV6-4
CASSDPGTGTYEQYF TRBV6-1
CASSVAGGETQYF TRBV9
CASSQDRFVGDRANYGYTF TRBV4-3
CASSLGFGPDSPLHF TRBV7-2
CASSLEPTGVDTQYF TRBV5-1
CASRLTSDRTDTQYF TRBV5-1
CSVPGQRENTIYF TRBV29-1
CASSHGTENGPQHF TRBV6-2/TRBV6-3
CASSPPGGGSYGYTF TRBV18
CASSLAEAYGYTF TRBV5-1
CASSFLDSHNSPLHF TRBV7-9
CASSVGGQANEKLFF TRBV9
CASSHNYPTGELFF TRBV3-1/TRBV3-2
CASTPGTGRETQYF TRBV5-1
CASGLLNEQFF TRBV12-5
CASSPDSGFYEQYF TRBV5-1
CASSVGLAGVELFF TRBV9
CASSKREGGNSPLHF TRBV2
CASSPERFGYTF TRBV7-9
CSVEEGTAGGYTF TRBV29-1
CAISDGQGPGKEKLFF TRBV10-3
CASRDSSLNQPQHF TRBV2
CASSGTGTRGGELFF TRBV25-1
CATSPGNTGELFF TRBV24-1
CASRGPSTDTQYF TRBV2
CASSLTAKSNQPQHF TRBV27
CASSYSGDRVGTPLHF TRBV6-6
CASSSLGSPLHF TRBV28
CASSLTSRQASNTGELFF TRBV7-3
CASSSAPGTESYYGYTF TRBV7-3
CASSFGGTGANVLTF TRBV11-1
CASSLAGGRTDTQYF TRBV2
CASSQDGAGSELFF TRBV3-1/TRBV3-2
CATSRDPGHDLFTTF TRBV15
CASSLWRDGYTF TRBV19
CASTQILANYGYTF TRBV28
CASSPRGANKNIQYF TRBV19
CASSSTNYGYTF TRBV7-2
CASSGDREESANYGYTF TRBV10-1
CASSLYGDQPQHF TRBV7-2
CASSHRQTHGYTF TRBV6-5
CASSPLGLAGVGANVLTF TRBV18
CASRNRGDTGELFF TRBV6-5
CASQVNTEAFF TRBV13
CASSTPLGLAGGRNTGELFF TRBV19
CASSLVRDRALTSQHF TRBV7-2
CASSRASGGRSYNEQFF TRBV19
CASKLPGRATNEQFF TRBV28
CASNPPSGYGYTF TRBV19
CASSFRQGWGPQHF TRBV27
CASSSQSGYTF TRBV5-6
CASRATSTDTQYF TRBV11-2